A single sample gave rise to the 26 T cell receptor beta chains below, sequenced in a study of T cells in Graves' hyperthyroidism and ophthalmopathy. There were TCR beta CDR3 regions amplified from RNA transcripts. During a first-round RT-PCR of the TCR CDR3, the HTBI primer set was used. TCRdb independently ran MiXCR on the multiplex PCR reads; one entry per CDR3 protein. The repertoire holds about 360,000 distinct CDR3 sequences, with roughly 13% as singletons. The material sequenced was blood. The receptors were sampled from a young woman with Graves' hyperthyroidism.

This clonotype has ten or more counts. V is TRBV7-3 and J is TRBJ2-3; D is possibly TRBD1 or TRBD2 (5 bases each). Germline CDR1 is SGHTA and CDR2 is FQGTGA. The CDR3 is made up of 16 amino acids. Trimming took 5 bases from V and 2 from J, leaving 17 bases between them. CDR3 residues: CASSQTGQEFTDTQYF. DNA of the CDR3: TGTGCCAGCAGCCAAACGGGGCAGGAGTTCACAGATACGCAGTATTTT.

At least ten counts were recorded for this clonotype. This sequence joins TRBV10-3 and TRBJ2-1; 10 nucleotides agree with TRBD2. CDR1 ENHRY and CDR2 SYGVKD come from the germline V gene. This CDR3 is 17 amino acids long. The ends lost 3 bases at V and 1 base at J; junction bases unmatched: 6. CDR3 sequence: CAISEAGGRGSYNEQFF. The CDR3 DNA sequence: TGTGCCATCAGTGAAGCGGGAGGGCGGGGATCCTACAATGAGCAGTTCTTC.

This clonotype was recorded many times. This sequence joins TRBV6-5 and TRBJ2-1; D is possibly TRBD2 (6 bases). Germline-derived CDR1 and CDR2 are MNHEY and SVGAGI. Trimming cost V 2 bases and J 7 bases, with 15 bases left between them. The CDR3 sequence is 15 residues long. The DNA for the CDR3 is TGTGCCAGCAGTTACGGGGCCGAAGGAGGGAATGAGCAGTTCTTC. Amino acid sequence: CASSYGAEGGNEQFF.

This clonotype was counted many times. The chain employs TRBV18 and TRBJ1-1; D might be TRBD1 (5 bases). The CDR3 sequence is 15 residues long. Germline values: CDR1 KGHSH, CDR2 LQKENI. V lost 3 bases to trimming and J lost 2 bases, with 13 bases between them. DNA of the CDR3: TGTGCCAGCTCACCCCGCGAGGGGACCAACACTGAAGCTTTCTTT. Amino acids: CASSPREGTNTEAFF.

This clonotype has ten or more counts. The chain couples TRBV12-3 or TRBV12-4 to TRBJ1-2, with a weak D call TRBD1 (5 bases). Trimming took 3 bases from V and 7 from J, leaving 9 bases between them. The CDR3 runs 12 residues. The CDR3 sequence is CASSFHGAGYTF. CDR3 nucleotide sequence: TGTGCCAGCAGTTTTCATGGGGCTGGCTACACCTTC.

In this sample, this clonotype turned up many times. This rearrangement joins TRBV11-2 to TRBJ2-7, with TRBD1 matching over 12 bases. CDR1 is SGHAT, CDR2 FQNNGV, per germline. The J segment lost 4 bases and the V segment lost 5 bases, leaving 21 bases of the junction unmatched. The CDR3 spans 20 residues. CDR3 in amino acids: CASSPPKGQGAHGFPYEQYF. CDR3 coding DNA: TGTGCCAGCAGCCCGCCGAAGGGACAGGGGGCGCACGGGTTCCCTTACGAGCAGTACTTC.

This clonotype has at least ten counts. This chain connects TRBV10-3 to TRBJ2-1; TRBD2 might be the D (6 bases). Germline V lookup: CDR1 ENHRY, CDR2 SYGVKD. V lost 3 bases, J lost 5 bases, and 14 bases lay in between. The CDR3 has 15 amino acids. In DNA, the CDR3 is TGTGCCATCAGTGACCCGCCGGAGGGTAACAATGAGCAGTTCTTC. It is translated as CAISDPPEGNNEQFF.

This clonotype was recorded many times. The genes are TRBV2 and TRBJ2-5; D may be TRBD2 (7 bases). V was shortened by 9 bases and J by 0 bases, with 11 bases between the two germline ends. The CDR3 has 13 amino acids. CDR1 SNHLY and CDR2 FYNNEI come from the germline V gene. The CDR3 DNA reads TGTGCCAGAGCGGGACAATACCAAGAGACCCAGTACTTC. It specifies CARAGQYQETQYF.

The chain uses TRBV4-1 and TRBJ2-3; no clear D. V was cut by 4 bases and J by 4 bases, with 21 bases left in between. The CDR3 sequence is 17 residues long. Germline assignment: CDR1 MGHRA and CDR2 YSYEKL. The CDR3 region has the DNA TGCGCCAGCAGCCCCCCAGCCGGCCGGCGCGAGGCAGATACGCAGTATTTT. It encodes CASSPPAGRREADTQYF.

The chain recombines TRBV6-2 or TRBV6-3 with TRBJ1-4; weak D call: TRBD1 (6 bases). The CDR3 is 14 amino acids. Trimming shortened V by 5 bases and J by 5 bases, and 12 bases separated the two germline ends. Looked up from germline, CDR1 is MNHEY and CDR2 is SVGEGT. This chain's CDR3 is CASSKGGMNEKLFF. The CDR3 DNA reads TGTGCCAGCAGTAAGGGGGGCATGAATGAAAAACTGTTTTTT.

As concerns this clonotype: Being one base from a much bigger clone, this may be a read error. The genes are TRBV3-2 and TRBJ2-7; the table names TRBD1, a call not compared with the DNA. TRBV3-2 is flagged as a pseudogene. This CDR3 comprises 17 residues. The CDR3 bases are TGTGCCAGCGGCCGCCGCACAGACAGGGGTAGATACTACGAGCAGTACTTC. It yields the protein CASGRRTDRGRYYEQYF.

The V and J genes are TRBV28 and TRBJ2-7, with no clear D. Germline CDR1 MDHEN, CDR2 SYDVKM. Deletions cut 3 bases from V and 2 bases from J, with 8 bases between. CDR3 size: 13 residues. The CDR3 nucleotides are TGTGCCAGCAGTTTTGAGAGTACCTACGAGCAGTACTTC. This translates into CASSFESTYEQYF. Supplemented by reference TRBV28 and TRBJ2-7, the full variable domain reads DVKVTQSSRYLVKRTGEKVFLECVQDMDHENMFWYRQDPGLGLRLIYFSYDVKMKEKGDIPEGYSVSREKKERFSLILESASTNQTSMYLCASSFESTYEQYFGPGTRLTVT.

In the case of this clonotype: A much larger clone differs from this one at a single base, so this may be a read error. The CDR3 protein is CGAIISGSWDTQYF. CDR3 in DNA: TGCGGTGCTATAATTAGCGGGTCTTGGGATACGCAGTATTTT. The chain links TRBV20-1 to TRBJ2-3, with 7 nucleotides matching TRBD2. The CDR3 has 14 amino acids. CDR1 and CDR2 (germline): DFQATT, SNEGSKA (reference sequence).

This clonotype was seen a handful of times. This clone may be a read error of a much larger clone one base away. CDR3 nucleotide sequence: TGTGCCAGCAGTTCCTTCGGACTGTATGGCTCTGAGGCCAACGTCCTGACTTTC. Its translation: CASSSFGLYGSEANVLTF. V usage is TRBV28 and J usage is TRBJ2-6; TRBD2 is a possible D gene (5 bases). Germline CDR1 and CDR2: MDHEN and SYDVKM. This CDR3 has 18 amino acids.

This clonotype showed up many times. This chain's CDR3 is CASSLDRMYEQYF. In DNA form, the CDR3 reads TGTGCCAGCAGCTTGGATAGGATGTACGAGCAGTACTTC. V gene TRBV11-2 combines with J gene TRBJ2-7; D ambiguous. CDR1 is SGHAT and CDR2 is FQNNGV in the germline V gene. V gave up 3 bases and J gave up 4 bases, with 10 bases separating them. This CDR3 comprises 13 residues. Full variable domain (outside the CDR3, taken from reference TRBV11-2 and TRBJ2-7): EAGVAQSPRYKIIEKRQSVAFWCNPISGHATLYWYQQILGQGPKLLIQFQNNGVVDDSQLPKDRFSAERLKGVDSTLKIQPAKLEDSAVYLCASSLDRMYEQYFGPGTRLTVT.

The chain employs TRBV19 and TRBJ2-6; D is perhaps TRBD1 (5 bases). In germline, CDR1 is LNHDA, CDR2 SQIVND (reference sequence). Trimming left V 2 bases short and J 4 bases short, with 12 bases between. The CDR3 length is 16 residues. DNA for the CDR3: TGTGCCAGTAGTATAAATACAGGATTGGGGGCCAACGTCCTGACTTTC. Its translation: CASSINTGLGANVLTF.

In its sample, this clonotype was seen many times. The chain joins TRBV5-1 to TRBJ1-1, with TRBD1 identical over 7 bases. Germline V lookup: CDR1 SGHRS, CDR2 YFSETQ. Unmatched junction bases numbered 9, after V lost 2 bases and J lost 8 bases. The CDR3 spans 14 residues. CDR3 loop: CASSFGGQTSEAFF. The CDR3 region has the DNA TGCGCCAGCAGCTTCGGGGGACAGACCTCAGAAGCTTTCTTT.

The CDR3 bases are TGCAGTGCTAGGCGGGGCTCCTACGAGCAGTACTTC. Translating gives CSARRGSYEQYF. The V gene is TRBV20-1, the J gene TRBJ2-7, with D maybe TRBD2 (6 bases). The V gene lost 3 bases and the J gene lost 0 bases, with 6 bases spanning the gap. This CDR3 spans 12 amino acids. Per the germline V gene, CDR1 is DFQATT and CDR2 is SNEGSKA (reference sequence).

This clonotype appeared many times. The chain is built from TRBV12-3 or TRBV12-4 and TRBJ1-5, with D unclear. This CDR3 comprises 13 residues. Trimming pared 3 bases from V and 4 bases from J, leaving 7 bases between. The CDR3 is CASSFHPNQPQHF. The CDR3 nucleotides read TGTGCCAGCAGTTTTCACCCGAATCAGCCCCAGCATTTT.

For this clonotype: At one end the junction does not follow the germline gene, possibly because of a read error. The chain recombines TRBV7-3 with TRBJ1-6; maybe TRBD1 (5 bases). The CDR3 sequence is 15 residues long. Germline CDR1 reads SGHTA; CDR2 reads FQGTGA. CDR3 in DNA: TGTGCCAGCAGCTTAGGAGGGGCTCAGGGTTCACCCCTCCGCTTT. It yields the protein CASSLGGAQGSPLRF.

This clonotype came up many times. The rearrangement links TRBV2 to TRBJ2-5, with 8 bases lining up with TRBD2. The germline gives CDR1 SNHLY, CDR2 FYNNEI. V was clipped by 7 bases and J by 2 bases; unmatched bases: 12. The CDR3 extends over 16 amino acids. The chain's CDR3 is CASKRGAGARQETQYF. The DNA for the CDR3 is TGTGCCAGCAAGAGAGGAGCGGGGGCCCGACAAGAGACCCAGTACTTC.

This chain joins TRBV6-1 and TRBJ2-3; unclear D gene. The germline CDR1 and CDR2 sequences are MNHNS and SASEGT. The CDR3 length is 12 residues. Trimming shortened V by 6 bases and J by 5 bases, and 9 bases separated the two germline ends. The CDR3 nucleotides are TGTGCCAGCAGGGGTTTTGGAGATACGCAGTATTTT. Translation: CASRGFGDTQYF.

CDR3 DNA sequence: TGTGCCAGCAGTTTAATAACTAGCGGGAGCTCCTACAATGAGCAGTTCTTC. Translating gives CASSLITSGSSYNEQFF. The genes are TRBV27 and TRBJ2-1; 11 nucleotides align to TRBD2. Losses at the gene ends were 2 bases for V and 0 bases for J; bases not matched to a gene: 3. CDR1 is MNHEY and CDR2 is SMNVEV in the germline V gene (reference sequence). CDR3 length: 17 amino acids.

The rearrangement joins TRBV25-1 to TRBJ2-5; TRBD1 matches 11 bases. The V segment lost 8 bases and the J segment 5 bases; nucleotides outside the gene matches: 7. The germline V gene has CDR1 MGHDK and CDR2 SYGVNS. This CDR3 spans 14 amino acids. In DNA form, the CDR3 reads TGTGCCAGCCGGCGGACAGGGGGCGGTGAGACCCAGTACTTC. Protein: CASRRTGGGETQYF.

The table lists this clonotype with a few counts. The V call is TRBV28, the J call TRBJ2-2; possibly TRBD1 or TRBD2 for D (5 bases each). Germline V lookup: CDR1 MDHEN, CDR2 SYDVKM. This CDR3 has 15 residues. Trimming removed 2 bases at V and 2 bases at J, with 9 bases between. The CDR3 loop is CASSLPGPNTGELFF. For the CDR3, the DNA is TGTGCCAGCAGTTTACCGGGGCCCAACACCGGGGAGCTGTTTTTT.

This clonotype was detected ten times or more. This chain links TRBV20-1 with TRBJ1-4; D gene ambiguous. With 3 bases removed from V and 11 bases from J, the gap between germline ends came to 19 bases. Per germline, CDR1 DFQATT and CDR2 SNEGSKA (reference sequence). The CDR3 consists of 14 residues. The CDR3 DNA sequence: TGCAGTGCTAGGGGTCCGGATCTGGGTGGGAAACTGTTTTTT. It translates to CSARGPDLGGKLFF.